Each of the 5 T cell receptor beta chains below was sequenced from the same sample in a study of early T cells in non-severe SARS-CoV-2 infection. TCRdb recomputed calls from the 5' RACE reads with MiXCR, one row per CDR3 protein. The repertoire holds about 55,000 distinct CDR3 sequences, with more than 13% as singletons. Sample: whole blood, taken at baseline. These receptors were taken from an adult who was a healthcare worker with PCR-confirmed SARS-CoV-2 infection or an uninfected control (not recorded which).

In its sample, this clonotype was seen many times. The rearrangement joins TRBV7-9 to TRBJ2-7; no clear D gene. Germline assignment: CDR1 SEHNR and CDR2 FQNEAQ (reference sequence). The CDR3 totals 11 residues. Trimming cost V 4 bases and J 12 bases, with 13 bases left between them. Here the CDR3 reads CASSSSEVTYF. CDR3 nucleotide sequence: TGTGCCAGCAGCTCCTCGGAAGTTACGTACTTC.

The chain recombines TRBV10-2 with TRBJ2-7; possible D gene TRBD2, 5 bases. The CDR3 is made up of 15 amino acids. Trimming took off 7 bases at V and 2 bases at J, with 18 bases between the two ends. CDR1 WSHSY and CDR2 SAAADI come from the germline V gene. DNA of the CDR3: TGCGCCAGCAATCAAGCGGACCTCCCCACCTACGAGCAGTACTTC. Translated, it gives CASNQADLPTYEQYF.

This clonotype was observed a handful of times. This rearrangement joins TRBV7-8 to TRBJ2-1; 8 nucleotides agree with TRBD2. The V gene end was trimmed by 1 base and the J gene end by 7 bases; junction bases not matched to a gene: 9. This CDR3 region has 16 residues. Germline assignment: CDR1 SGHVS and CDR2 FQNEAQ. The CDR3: CASSLVGSGGGNEQFF. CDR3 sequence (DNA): TGTGCCAGCAGCTTAGTGGGTAGCGGCGGGGGGAATGAGCAGTTCTTC.

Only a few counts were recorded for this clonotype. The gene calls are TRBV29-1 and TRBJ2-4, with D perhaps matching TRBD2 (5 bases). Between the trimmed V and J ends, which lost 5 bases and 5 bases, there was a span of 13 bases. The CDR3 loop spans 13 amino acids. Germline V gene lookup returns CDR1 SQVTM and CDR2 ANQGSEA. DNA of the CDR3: TGCAGCGTTAGACGGGATCTGGAAAACATTCAGTACTTC. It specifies CSVRRDLENIQYF.

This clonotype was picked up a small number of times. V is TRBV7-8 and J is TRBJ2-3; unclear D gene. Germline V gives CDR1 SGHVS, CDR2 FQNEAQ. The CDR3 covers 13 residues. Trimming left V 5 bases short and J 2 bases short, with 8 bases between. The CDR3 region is CASSPAPTDTQYF. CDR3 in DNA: TGTGCCAGCAGCCCTGCCCCCACAGATACGCAGTATTTT.